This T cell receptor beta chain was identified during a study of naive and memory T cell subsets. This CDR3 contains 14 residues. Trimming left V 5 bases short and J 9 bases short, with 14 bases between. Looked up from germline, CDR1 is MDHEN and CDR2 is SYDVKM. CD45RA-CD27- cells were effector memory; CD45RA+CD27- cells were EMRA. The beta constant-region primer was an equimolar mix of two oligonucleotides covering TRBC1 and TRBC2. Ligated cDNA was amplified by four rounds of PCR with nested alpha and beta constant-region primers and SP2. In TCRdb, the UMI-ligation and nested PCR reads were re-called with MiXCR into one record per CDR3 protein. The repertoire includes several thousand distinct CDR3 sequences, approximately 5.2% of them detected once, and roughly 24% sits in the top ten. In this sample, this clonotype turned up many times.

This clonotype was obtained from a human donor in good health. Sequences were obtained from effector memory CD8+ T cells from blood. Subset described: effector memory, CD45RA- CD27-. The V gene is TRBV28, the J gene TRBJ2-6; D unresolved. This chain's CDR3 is CASSLRTEVNVLTF. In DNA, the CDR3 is TGTGCCAGCAGTCTACGAACTGAAGTCAACGTCCTGACTTTC.